These 6 T cell receptor beta chains were all obtained from the same sample, sequenced in a study of T cells in Graves' hyperthyroidism and ophthalmopathy. TCR beta CDR3 sequences were amplified from RNA transcripts. Initially, a first-round RT-PCR of the TCR CDR3 employed the HTBI primer set. TCRdb passed the multiplex PCR reads through MiXCR, listing each CDR3 protein once. The sample records approximately 740,000 distinct CDR3 sequences, approximately 15% being singletons. The sample was blood. These receptors were taken from a young woman with Graves' hyperthyroidism.

The gene calls are TRBV12-3 or TRBV12-4 and TRBJ2-1, with TRBD2 identical over 13 bases. J gave up 8 bases and V 5 bases, and 9 bases lay outside the gene matches. The CDR3 loop spans 16 amino acids. CDR3 loop: CASSHLLAGGPYEQFF. The CDR3 region has the DNA TGTGCCAGCAGTCACCTACTAGCGGGGGGGCCGTATGAGCAGTTCTTC.

CDR3 protein: CASSQEAGGEETQYF. The CDR3 DNA is TGTGCCAGCAGCCAAGAGGCAGGGGGGGAAGAGACCCAGTACTTC. The chain has TRBV3-1 and TRBJ2-5, with D tentatively TRBD1 or TRBD2 (7 bases each). V lost 0 bases and J lost 3, with 11 bases in between. There are 15 residues in the CDR3. CDR1 is LGHDT and CDR2 is YNNKEL in the germline V gene (reference sequence).

This clonotype has a count of ten or more. The rearrangement uses TRBV15 and TRBJ1-1; 9 nucleotides match TRBD1. Looked up from germline, CDR1 is LNHNV and CDR2 is YYDKDF (reference sequence). V was pared by 2 bases and J by 4 bases, with 5 bases of the junction left unmatched. The CDR3 extends over 15 amino acids. The CDR3 bases are TGTGCCACCAGCAGACCCGGGACAGGGTTCACTGAAGCTTTCTTT. It translates to CATSRPGTGFTEAFF.

This clonotype was recorded many times. V is TRBV2 and J is TRBJ2-3; TRBD1 matches at 7 bases. V trimming: 10 bases; J trimming: 2 bases; junction bases outside the gene matches: 9. The germline V gene has CDR1 SNHLY and CDR2 FYNNEI. The CDR3 consists of 14 residues. CDR3 residues: CATVYRGNTDTQYF. CDR3 sequence (DNA): TGTGCCACCGTCTACAGGGGCAACACAGATACGCAGTATTTT.

This clonotype came up once. The gene calls are TRBV7-9 and TRBJ2-4, with D perhaps being TRBD1 or TRBD2 (7 bases each). Germline CDR1 and CDR2: SEHNR and FQNEAQ (reference sequence). V was pared by 3 bases and J by 8 bases, with 14 bases between. The CDR3 is made up of 14 amino acids. CDR3 DNA: TGTGCCAGCAGCTTCGAGGCAGGGGGGGACATTCAGTACTTC. This translates into CASSFEAGGDIQYF.

The sample holds many counts of this clonotype. The gene calls are TRBV11-2 and TRBJ2-7; D unresolved. CDR3 length equals 12 residues. V dropped 3 bases and J dropped 9 bases, with 12 bases sitting between them. Germline lookup yields CDR1 SGHAT and CDR2 FQNNGV. CDR3 protein: CASSFSESAQYF. In nucleotides, the CDR3 is TGTGCCAGCAGCTTCTCGGAGAGCGCGCAGTACTTC.